The 23 T cell receptor beta chains below were found in one sample sequenced in a study of T cell responses to AZD1222 COVID-19 vaccine. Sequencing was performed with immunoSEQ multiplex PCR; in TCRdb, only in-frame clones are kept and a portion is missing. Altogether about 190,000 clones are present, approximately 90% being singletons, with the ten largest covering roughly 4%. Sequenced material: peripheral blood, taken 28 days after the second dose of the MenACWY control vaccine. These receptors were obtained from an adult who received the MenACWY meningococcal vaccine as a control.

V usage is TRBV30 and J usage is TRBJ1-2, with D possibly TRBD1 on 6 matching bases. Deletions cut 2 bases from V and 8 bases from J, with 12 bases between. In germline, CDR1 is GTSNPN, CDR2 SVGIG (reference sequence). The CDR3 covers 12 residues. The CDR3 coding sequence is TGTGCCTGGAGTACAGGGATGCGGGGCTACACCTTC. Translation gives CAWSTGMRGYTF.

The V call is TRBV28, the J call TRBJ2-3; D is ambiguous. This CDR3 comprises 15 residues. In germline, CDR1 is MDHEN, CDR2 SYDVKM. The V end was cut by 5 bases, the J end by 2 bases, with 14 bases between. In nucleotides, the CDR3 is TGTGCCAGCAGTGGAAGGGTCTCATTCACAGATACGCAGTATTTT. As protein: CASSGRVSFTDTQYF.

The V and J genes are TRBV28 and TRBJ2-1; D is undetermined. There are 11 residues in the CDR3. Germline CDR1 is MDHEN and CDR2 is SYDVKM. Trimming stripped 4 bases from V and 13 bases from J, with 11 bases between. CDR3: CASSSSPSQFF. DNA for the CDR3: TGTGCCAGCAGTTCCTCCCCCTCCCAGTTCTTC.

V and J are TRBV18 and TRBJ1-2, with D possibly TRBD1 on 5 matching bases. The ends were cut back, 1 base at V and 4 bases at J, with 25 bases in the middle. Looked up from germline, CDR1 is KGHSH and CDR2 is LQKENI. This CDR3 has 19 amino acids. CDR3 sequence (DNA): TGTGCCAGCTCACCACAGTTAATACTGAGCGGGACGAGCTTCTATGGCTACACCTTC. This encodes CASSPQLILSGTSFYGYTF.

This rearrangement joins TRBV7-2 to TRBJ1-1, with a possible D match to TRBD1 (6 bases). This CDR3 is 14 amino acids long. V was cut by 5 bases and J by 7 bases, with 17 bases left in between. Germline V gene data show CDR1 as SGHTA and CDR2 as FQGNSA. The CDR3 sequence: CASSPGLKGVEAFF. CDR3 bases: TGTGCCAGCAGCCCCGGCTTAAAGGGGGTTGAAGCTTTCTTT.

The chain has TRBV19 and TRBJ1-4, with 9 positions matching TRBD1. Germline V gene sequence: CDR1 LNHDA, CDR2 SQIVND (reference sequence). The CDR3 loop spans 16 amino acids. The V gene end was trimmed by 4 bases and the J gene end by 7 bases; junction bases not matched to a gene: 10. CDR3 nucleotide sequence: TGTGCCAGTAGTACGGCACAGGGGGCCTACGGTGAAAAACTGTTTTTT. The encoded protein is CASSTAQGAYGEKLFF.

The chain is built from TRBV7-2 and TRBJ2-7, with TRBD2 identical over 8 bases. Per germline, CDR1 SGHTA and CDR2 FQGNSA. Germline trimming cut 4 bases from V and 6 bases from J; bases unmatched to any gene: 5. This CDR3 is built from 13 residues. The CDR3 coding sequence is TGTGCCAGCAGCTGGACTAGCAAGGGCGAGCAGTACTTC. Protein: CASSWTSKGEQYF.

This chain uses TRBV7-2 with TRBJ1-2; 7 bases match TRBD1. The CDR3 totals 16 residues. The germline gives CDR1 SGHTA, CDR2 FQGNSA. V shed 5 bases, J shed 2 bases, and the junction held 11 bases outside the gene matches. The CDR3: CASSLTRGSGNYGYTF. CDR3 bases: TGTGCCAGCAGCCTAACCAGGGGGTCGGGAAACTATGGCTACACCTTC. The whole variable domain, remainder taken from reference TRBV7-2 and TRBJ1-2, is GAGVSQSPSNKVTEKGKDVELRCDPISGHTALYWYRQSLGQGLEFLIYFQGNSAPDKSGLPSDRFSAERTGGSVSTLTIQRTQQEDSAVYLCASSLTRGSGNYGYTFGSGTRLTVV.

This chain joins TRBV29-1 and TRBJ2-1; D is unresolved. The V gene's germline CDR1 is SQVTM and CDR2 ANQGSEA. V shed 6 bases and J shed 10 bases, with 10 bases lying between them. The CDR3 spans 10 residues. CDR3 protein: CSVAFREQFF. CDR3 sequence (DNA): TGCAGCGTAGCCTTTCGGGAGCAGTTCTTC.

The J gene is TRBJ2-1, the V gene TRBV27, with 8 bases fitting TRBD1. This CDR3 has 14 residues. Germline loops: CDR1 MNHEY, CDR2 SMNVEV (reference sequence). The junction had 7 bases not matched to a gene; V was cut back by 6 bases and J by 6 bases. The CDR3 sequence is CASSDRGRGNEQFF. The CDR3 nucleotides read TGTGCCAGCAGCGACAGGGGAAGGGGCAATGAGCAGTTCTTC.

The rearrangement joins TRBV19 to TRBJ1-2; D unresolved. This CDR3 is 15 amino acids long. The V gene's germline CDR1 is LNHDA and CDR2 SQIVND (reference sequence). V dropped 5 bases and J dropped 12 bases, with 25 bases sitting between them. Here the CDR3 reads CASSYSPPPGLKDTF. CDR3 in DNA: TGTGCCAGTAGTTACAGCCCCCCTCCGGGCCTTAAAGACACCTTC.

The chain uses TRBV7-8 and TRBJ2-3; D not resolved. This CDR3 spans 14 amino acids. Deletions cut 1 base from V and 6 bases from J, with 11 bases between. Germline-derived CDR1 and CDR2 are SGHVS and FQNEAQ. CDR3 nucleotides: TGTGCCAGCAGCTTAGATCGGCCCCGGGATACGCAGTATTTT. This translates into CASSLDRPRDTQYF.

The rearrangement joins TRBV19 to TRBJ1-2; 7 bases are a match to TRBD1. The CDR3 is 15 amino acids. The V and J ends lost 2 bases and 7 bases, in that order; junction bases with no gene match: 10. Germline CDR1 and CDR2: LNHDA and SQIVND (reference sequence). DNA for the CDR3: TGTGCCAGTAGTATAAGCAGAAAGGGGGCCTCTGGCTACACCTTC. Its protein is CASSISRKGASGYTF. Variable domain in full (rest from reference TRBV19 and TRBJ1-2): DGGITQSPKYLFRKEGQNVTLSCEQNLNHDAMYWYRQDPGQGLRLIYYSQIVNDFQKGDIAEGYSVSREKKESFPLTVTSAQKNPTAFYLCASSISRKGASGYTFGSGTRLTVV.

This chain uses TRBV3-1 (or the pseudogene TRBV3-2) with TRBJ1-1; D perhaps matches TRBD1 (5 bases). V lost 5 bases, J lost 0 bases, and 10 bases lay in between. Germline values: CDR1 LGHDT, CDR2 YNNKEL (reference sequence). The length of the CDR3 is 14 residues. Here the CDR3 reads CASSFWGMNTEAFF. CDR3 DNA: TGTGCCAGCAGCTTCTGGGGGATGAACACTGAAGCTTTCTTT.

This rearrangement joins TRBV7-9 to TRBJ2-7; weak D call: TRBD1 (6 bases). Germline assignment: CDR1 SEHNR and CDR2 FQNEAQ (reference sequence). The V end was cut by 4 bases, the J end by 5 bases, with 21 bases between. There are 16 residues in the CDR3. The CDR3 protein is CASSYGRTLGAHEQYF. CDR3 coding DNA: TGTGCCAGCAGCTACGGACGGACCCTGGGGGCCCACGAGCAGTACTTC.

The chain joins TRBV18 to TRBJ1-3; 8 positions match TRBD1. V was pared by 3 bases and J by 4 bases, with 8 bases of the junction left unmatched. Per germline, CDR1 KGHSH and CDR2 LQKENI. The CDR3 is made up of 16 amino acids. The CDR3 protein is CASSPKAGTGGNTIYF. CDR3 sequence (DNA): TGTGCCAGCTCACCCAAAGCCGGGACAGGCGGAAACACCATATATTTT.

The chain recombines TRBV7-2 with TRBJ1-4, with a weak D call TRBD1 (6 bases). CDR1 SGHTA and CDR2 FQGNSA come from the germline V gene. V lost 8 bases to trimming and J lost 8 bases, with 15 bases between them. The CDR3 consists of 13 residues. CDR3 DNA: TGTGCCAGCCGCCGCAGGGGTGAGGAAAAACTGTTTTTT. Its translation is CASRRRGEEKLFF.

The rearrangement links TRBV5-1 to TRBJ1-1, with D perhaps TRBD1 (6 bases). The V end was cut by 0 bases, the J end by 3 bases, with 9 bases between. The length of the CDR3 is 14 residues. From germline, CDR1 is SGHRS and CDR2 YFSETQ. The CDR3 DNA follows: TGCGCCAGCAGCTTGGCGTCAGGGGACACTGAAGCTTTCTTT. Its translation: CASSLASGDTEAFF.

The J gene is TRBJ2-5, the V gene TRBV5-1; 14 bases fit TRBD2. CDR3 length: 16 amino acids. V shed 4 bases and J 3 bases; nucleotides not matched to a gene: 5. The V gene's germline CDR1 is SGHRS and CDR2 YFSETQ. The CDR3 coding sequence is TGCGCCAGCAGCCCCGGGACTAGCGGGGGCAAAGAGACCCAGTACTTC. This translates into CASSPGTSGGKETQYF.

This clone was seen just once. The J gene is TRBJ2-3, the V gene TRBV28; D not resolved. V lost 3 bases and J lost 1, with 8 bases in between. Germline V lookup: CDR1 MDHEN, CDR2 SYDVKM. This CDR3 spans 14 amino acids. The CDR3 loop reads CASSFPARTDTQYF. The CDR3, as DNA: TGTGCCAGCAGTTTCCCCGCACGCACAGATACGCAGTATTTT.

The chain combines TRBV19 with TRBJ2-5, with D hard to call. Trimming left V 5 bases short and J 5 bases short, with 6 bases between. The germline CDR1 and CDR2 sequences are LNHDA and SQIVND (reference sequence). This CDR3 has 11 residues. CDR3 protein: CASSGRETQYF. As DNA, the CDR3 is TGTGCCAGTAGTGGTCGCGAGACCCAGTACTTC.

The chain carries TRBV6-5 and TRBJ1-2; 7 bases fit TRBD1. This CDR3 comprises 12 residues. With 6 bases clipped from V and 7 bases from J, the junction kept 5 bases outside the gene matches. CDR1 is MNHEY and CDR2 is SVGAGI in the germline V gene. CDR3 nucleotides: TGTGCCAGCAGAACAGGGGAGCTTGGCTACACCTTC. It codes for CASRTGELGYTF.

The chain has TRBV3-1 (or the pseudogene TRBV3-2) and TRBJ2-7, with 8 nucleotides matching TRBD2. Germline V lookup: CDR1 LGHDT, CDR2 YNNKEL (reference sequence). This CDR3 has 13 amino acids. The J segment lost 9 bases and the V segment lost 1 base, leaving 5 bases of the junction unmatched. The DNA for the CDR3 is TGTGCCAGCAGCCAAGGCGGGGGGAGGGTGCAGTACTTC. Its protein product is CASSQGGGRVQYF.